The clone carrying this T cell receptor (beta chain) came up a few times. In the authors' workflow: Reference gene primers were amplified, and this amplification served to estimate nucleated cell counts. The table came from immunoSEQ multiplex PCR; TCRdb's copy has only in-frame clones and leaves some out. That table gives V, J and clone size, and the DNA gave D and trimming. The repertoire includes more than 110,000 clones, over 60% of them detected once, and about an eighth sits in the top ten. The data stem from a study of blood T cell repertoires in COVID-19. Turning to the study itself: Nucleic acid was either cDNA or gDNA, and it came from T cells, B-cell-depleted T cells, or PBMCs.

V lost 6 bases to trimming and J lost 7 bases; unmatched junction nucleotides: 18. CDR3 length: 16 amino acids. In germline, CDR1 is LGHDT, CDR2 YNNKEL (reference sequence). This clonotype originated in an elderly man with acute or convalescent COVID-19. This chain links TRBV3-1 (or the pseudogene TRBV3-2) with TRBJ2-7; 7 nucleotides align to TRBD1. The specimen was peripheral blood. CDR3 sequence: CASRPNTGAEGGEQYF. Here the CDR3 DNA reads TGTGCCAGCAGACCCAACACAGGGGCAGAAGGCGGTGAGCAGTACTTC.